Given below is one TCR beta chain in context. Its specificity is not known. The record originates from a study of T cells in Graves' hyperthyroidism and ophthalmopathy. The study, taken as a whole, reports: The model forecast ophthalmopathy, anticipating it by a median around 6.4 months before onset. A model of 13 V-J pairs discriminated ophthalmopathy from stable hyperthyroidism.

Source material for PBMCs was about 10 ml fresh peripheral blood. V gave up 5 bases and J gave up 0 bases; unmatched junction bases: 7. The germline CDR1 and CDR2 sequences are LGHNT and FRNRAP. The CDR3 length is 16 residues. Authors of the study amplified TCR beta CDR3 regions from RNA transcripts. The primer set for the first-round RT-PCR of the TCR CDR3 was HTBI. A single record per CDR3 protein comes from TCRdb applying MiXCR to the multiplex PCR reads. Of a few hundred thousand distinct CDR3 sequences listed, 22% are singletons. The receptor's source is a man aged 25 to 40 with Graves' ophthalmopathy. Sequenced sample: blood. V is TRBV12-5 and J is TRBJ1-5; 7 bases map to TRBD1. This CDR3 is CASGRLQGYSNQPQHF. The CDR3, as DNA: TGTGCTAGTGGTCGCCTACAGGGGTATAGCAATCAGCCCCAGCATTTT.